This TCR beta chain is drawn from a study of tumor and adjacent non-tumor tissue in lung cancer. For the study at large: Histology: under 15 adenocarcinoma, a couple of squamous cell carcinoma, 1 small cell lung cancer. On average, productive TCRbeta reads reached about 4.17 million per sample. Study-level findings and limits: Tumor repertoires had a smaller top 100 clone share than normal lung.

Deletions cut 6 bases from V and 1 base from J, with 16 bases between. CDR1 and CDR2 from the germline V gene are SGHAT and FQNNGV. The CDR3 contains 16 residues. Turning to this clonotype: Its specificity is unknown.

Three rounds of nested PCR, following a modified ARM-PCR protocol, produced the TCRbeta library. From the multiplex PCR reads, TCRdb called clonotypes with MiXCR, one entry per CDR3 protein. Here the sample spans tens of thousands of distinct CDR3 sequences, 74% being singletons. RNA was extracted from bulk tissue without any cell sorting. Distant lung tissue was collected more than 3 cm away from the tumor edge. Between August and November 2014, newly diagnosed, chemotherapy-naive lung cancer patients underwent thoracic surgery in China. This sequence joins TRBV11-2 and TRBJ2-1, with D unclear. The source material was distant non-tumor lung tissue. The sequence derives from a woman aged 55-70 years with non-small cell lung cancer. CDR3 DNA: TGTGCCAGCAGTTTATGTCGAGATCGGTCCTACAATGAGCAGTTCTTC. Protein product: CASSLCRDRSYNEQFF.